The T cell receptor beta chain described here comes from a study of blood T cells in healthy people across ages. A second PCR of about 7 to 11 cycles used a sample-barcoded 5' primer and a J-beta primer mix. TCRdb re-called the 5' RACE reads with MiXCR, one entry per CDR3 protein. The table shows 550,000 to 700,000 distinct CDR3 sequences, with 25% to 30% occurring only once. The specimen sequenced was blood. The TCR comes from a woman in her sixties or seventies in good health.

The CDR3 protein is CSAESGGAIGYGYTF. The DNA of the CDR3 is TGCAGTGCTGAATCGGGGGGGGCGATTGGGTATGGCTACACCTTC. The chain employs TRBV20-1 and TRBJ1-2; weak D call: TRBD1 (6 bases). V was shortened by 5 bases and J by 5 bases, with 21 bases between the two germline ends. This CDR3 spans 15 amino acids. CDR1 and CDR2 (germline): DFQATT, SNEGSKA (reference sequence).